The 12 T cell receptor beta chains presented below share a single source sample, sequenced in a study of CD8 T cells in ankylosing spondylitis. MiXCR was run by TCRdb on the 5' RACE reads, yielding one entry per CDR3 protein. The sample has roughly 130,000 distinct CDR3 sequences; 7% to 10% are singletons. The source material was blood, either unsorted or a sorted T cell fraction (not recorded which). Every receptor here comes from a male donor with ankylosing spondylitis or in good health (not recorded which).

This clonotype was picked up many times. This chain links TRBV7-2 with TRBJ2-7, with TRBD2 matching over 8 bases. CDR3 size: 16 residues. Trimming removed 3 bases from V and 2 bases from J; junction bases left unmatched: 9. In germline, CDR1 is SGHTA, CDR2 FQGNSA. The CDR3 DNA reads TGTGCCAGCAGCTTCCCAGGGAGCGGGAGACCCTACGAGCAGTACTTC. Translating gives CASSFPGSGRPYEQYF. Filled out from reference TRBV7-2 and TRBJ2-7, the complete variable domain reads GAGVSQSPSNKVTEKGKDVELRCDPISGHTALYWYRQSLGQGLEFLIYFQGNSAPDKSGLPSDRFSAERTGGSVSTLTIQRTQQEDSAVYLCASSFPGSGRPYEQYFGPGTRLTVT.

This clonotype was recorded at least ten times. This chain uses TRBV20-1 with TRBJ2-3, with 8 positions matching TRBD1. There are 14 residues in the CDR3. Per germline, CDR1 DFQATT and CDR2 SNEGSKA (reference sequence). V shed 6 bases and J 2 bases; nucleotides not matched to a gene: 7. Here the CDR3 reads CSAGWQGATDTQYF. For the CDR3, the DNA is TGCAGTGCGGGTTGGCAGGGGGCCACAGATACGCAGTATTTT.

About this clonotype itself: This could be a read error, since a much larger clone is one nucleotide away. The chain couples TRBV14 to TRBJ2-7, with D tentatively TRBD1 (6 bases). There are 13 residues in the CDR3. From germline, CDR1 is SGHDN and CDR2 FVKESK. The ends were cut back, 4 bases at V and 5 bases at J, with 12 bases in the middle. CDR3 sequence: CASSPDRSDEQYF. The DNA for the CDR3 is TGTGCCAGCAGCCCTGACAGGAGCGACGAGCAGTACTTC.

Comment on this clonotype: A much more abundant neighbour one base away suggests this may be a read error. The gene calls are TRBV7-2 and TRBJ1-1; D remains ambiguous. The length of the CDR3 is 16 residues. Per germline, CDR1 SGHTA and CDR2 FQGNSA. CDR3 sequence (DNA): TGTGCCACCAGCTTAGCGCTTGGAGGTCTGAACACTGAAGCTTTCTTT. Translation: CATSLALGGLNTEAFF.

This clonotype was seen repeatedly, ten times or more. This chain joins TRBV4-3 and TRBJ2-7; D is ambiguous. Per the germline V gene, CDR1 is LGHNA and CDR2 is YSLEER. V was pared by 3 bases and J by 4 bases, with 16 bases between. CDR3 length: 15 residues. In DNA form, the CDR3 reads TGCGCCAGCAGCCAGACCCATGCCGCCGGTTACGAGCAGTACTTC. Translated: CASSQTHAAGYEQYF.

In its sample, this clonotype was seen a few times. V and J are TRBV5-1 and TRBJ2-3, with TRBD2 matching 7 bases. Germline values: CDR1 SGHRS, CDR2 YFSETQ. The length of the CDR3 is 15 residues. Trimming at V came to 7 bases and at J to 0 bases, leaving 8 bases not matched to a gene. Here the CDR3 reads CASSIAGTSTDTQYF. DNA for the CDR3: TGCGCCAGCTCCATAGCGGGTACTAGCACAGATACGCAGTATTTT.

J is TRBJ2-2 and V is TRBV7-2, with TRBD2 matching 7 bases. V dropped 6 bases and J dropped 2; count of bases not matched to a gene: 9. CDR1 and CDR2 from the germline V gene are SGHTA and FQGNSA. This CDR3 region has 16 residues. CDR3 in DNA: TGTGCCAGCAGTTACCGGACTAGGAGAAACACCGGGGAGCTGTTTTTT. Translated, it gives CASSYRTRRNTGELFF. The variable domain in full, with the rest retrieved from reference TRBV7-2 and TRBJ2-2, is GAGVSQSPSNKVTEKGKDVELRCDPISGHTALYWYRQSLGQGLEFLIYFQGNSAPDKSGLPSDRFSAERTGGSVSTLTIQRTQQEDSAVYLCASSYRTRRNTGELFFGEGSRLTVL.

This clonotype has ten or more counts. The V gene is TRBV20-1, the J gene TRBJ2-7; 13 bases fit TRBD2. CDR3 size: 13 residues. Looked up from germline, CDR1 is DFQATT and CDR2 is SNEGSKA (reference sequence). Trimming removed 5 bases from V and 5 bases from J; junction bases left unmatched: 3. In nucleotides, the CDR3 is TGCAGTGCTCTCGGACTAGCGGGAGACGAGCAGTACTTC. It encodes CSALGLAGDEQYF.

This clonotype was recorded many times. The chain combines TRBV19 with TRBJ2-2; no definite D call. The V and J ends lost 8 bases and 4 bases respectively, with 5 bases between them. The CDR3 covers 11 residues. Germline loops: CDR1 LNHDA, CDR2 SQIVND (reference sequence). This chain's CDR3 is CASGVTGELFF. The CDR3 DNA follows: TGTGCCAGTGGTGTCACCGGGGAGCTGTTTTTT. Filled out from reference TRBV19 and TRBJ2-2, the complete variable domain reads DGGITQSPKYLFRKEGQNVTLSCEQNLNHDAMYWYRQDPGQGLRLIYYSQIVNDFQKGDIAEGYSVSREKKESFPLTVTSAQKNPTAFYLCASGVTGELFFGEGSRLTVL.

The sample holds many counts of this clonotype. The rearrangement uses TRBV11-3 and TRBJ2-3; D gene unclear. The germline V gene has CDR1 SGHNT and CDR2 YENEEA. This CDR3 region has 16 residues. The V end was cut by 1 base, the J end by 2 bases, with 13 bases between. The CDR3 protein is CASSLGATPDTDTQYF. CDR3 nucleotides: TGTGCCAGCAGCTTAGGGGCGACTCCGGACACAGATACGCAGTATTTT.

In DNA, the CDR3 is TGCAGTGCTAGAGATCCTGAAGGGGACTCCTACGAGCAGTACTTC. Protein sequence: CSARDPEGDSYEQYF. This chain joins TRBV20-1 and TRBJ2-7; a possible D gene is TRBD1 (5 bases). V shed 0 bases and J shed 0 bases, with 12 bases lying between them. The CDR3 is 15 residues long. Germline CDR1 and CDR2: DFQATT and SNEGSKA (reference sequence).

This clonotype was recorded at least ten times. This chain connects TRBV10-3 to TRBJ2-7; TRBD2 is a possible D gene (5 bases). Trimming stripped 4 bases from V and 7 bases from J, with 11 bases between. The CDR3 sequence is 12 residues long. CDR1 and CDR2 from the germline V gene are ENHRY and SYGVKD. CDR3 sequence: CAISAGSDEQYF. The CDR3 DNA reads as TGTGCCATCAGTGCGGGATCGGATGAGCAGTACTTC.